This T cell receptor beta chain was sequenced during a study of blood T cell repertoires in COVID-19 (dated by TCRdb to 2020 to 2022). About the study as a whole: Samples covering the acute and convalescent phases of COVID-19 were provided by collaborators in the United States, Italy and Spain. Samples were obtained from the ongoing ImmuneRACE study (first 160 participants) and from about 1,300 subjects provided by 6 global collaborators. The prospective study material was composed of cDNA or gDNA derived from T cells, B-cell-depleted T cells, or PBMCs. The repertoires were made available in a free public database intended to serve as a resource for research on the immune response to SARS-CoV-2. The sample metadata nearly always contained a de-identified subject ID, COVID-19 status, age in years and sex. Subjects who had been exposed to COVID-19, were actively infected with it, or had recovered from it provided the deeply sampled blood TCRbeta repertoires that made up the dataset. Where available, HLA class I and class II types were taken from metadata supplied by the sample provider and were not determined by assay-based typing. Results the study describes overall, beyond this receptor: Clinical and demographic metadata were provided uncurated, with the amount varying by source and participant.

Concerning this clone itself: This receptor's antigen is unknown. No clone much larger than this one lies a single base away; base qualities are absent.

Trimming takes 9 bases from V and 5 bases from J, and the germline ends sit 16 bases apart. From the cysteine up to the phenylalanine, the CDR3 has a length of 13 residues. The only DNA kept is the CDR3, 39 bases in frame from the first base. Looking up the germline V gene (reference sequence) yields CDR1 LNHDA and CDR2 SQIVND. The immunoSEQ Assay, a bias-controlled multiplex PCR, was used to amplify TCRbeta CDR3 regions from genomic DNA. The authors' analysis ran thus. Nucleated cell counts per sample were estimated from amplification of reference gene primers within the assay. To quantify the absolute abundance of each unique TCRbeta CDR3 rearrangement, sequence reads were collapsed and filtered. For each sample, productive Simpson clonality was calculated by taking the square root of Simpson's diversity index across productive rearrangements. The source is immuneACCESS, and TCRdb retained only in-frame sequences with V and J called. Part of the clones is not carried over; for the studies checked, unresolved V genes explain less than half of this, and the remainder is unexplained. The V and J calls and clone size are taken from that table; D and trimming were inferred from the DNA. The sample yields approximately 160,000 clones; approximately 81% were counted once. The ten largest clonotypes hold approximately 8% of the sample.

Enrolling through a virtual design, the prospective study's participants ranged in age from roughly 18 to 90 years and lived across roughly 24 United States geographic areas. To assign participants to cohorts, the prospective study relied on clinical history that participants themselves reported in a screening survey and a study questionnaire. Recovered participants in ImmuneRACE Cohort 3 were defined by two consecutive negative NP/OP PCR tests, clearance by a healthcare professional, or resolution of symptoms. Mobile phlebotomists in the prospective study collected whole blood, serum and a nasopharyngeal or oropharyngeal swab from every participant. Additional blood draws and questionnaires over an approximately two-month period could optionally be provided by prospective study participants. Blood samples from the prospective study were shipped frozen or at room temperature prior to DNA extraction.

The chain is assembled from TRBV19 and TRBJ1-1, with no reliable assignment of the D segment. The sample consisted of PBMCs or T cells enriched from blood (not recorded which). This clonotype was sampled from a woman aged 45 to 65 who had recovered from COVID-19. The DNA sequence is TGTGCCAGCGCCGCGGGGTGGGGAACTGAAGCTTTCTTT. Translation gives CASAAGWGTEAFF.